In its sample, the clone carrying this TCR beta chain was seen once. These data belong to a study of blood T cell repertoires in COVID-19. Study-level background: In each case, the material was cDNA or gDNA derived from T cells, B-cell-depleted T cells, or PBMCs.

The data were produced by immunoSEQ multiplex PCR, yet TCRdb's version contains in-frame clones alone and is incomplete. The table lists approximately 220,000 clones, approximately 83% of them singletons, with about 27% in the top ten. The CDR3 covers 15 residues. Germline CDR1 is SGHTA and CDR2 is FQGTGA. V was clipped by 5 bases and J by 9 bases; unmatched bases: 13. Sequenced: peripheral blood. The TCR comes from a man aged 35 to 55 with acute or convalescent COVID-19. V gene TRBV7-3 combines with J gene TRBJ2-1, with 7 bases that match TRBD1. The CDR3 nucleotides read TGTGCCAGCAGCCGAGAGGGTAGGGGGCTTGGTGAGCAGTTCTTC. Its translation: CASSREGRGLGEQFF.